The 14 T cell receptor beta chains below come from one sample, sequenced in a study of CD8 T cells in Susac syndrome. RNA, at about 0.45 to 1 ug, was reverse transcribed with random hexamers. TCRdb used MiXCR to reprocess the immunoSEQ multiplex PCR reads, holding one entry per CDR3 protein. The sample records about 200,000 distinct CDR3 sequences, roughly 94% being singletons. The sequenced sample was CD4+ T cells from PBMCs. These receptors were taken from a human donor in good health.

This sequence joins TRBV7-3 and TRBJ2-1, with 8 bases lining up with TRBD2. The CDR3 consists of 18 residues. V was clipped by 4 bases and J by 4 bases; unmatched bases: 15. Germline CDR1 and CDR2: SGHTA and FQGTGA. CDR3 nucleotide sequence: TGTGCCAGCAGCTCTCCGGGGGTAGCGGGATCGTATTACAATGAGCAGTTCTTC. As protein: CASSSPGVAGSYYNEQFF. The full variable domain, completed using reference TRBV7-3 and TRBJ2-1, is GAGVSQTPSNKVTEKGKYVELRCDPISGHTALYWYRQSLGQGPEFLIYFQGTGAADDSGLPNDRFFAVRPEGSVSTLKIQRTERGDSAVYLCASSSPGVAGSYYNEQFFGPGTRLTVL.

V and J are TRBV5-1 and TRBJ2-1, with TRBD2 matching over 11 bases. V shed 4 bases and J 3 bases; nucleotides not matched to a gene: 3. Germline V gene lookup returns CDR1 SGHRS and CDR2 YFSETQ. The CDR3 is 15 residues long. CDR3 bases: TGCGCCAGCAGCACCGGACTAGCGGGCTACAATGAGCAGTTCTTC. Protein: CASSTGLAGYNEQFF.

The chain joins TRBV20-1 to TRBJ2-1; 14 positions agree with TRBD2. The germline CDR1 and CDR2 sequences are DFQATT and SNEGSKA (reference sequence). CDR3 length: 16 amino acids. With V trimmed by 1 base and J by 9 bases, 8 bases remained unmatched. This CDR3 is CSARVHLTSGGVEQFF. The DNA for the CDR3 is TGCAGTGCTAGAGTCCACCTGACTAGCGGGGGGGTTGAGCAGTTCTTC.

The chain combines TRBV29-1 with TRBJ1-2; 11 nucleotides line up with TRBD1. CDR3 length equals 12 residues. Germline V gene sequence: CDR1 SQVTM, CDR2 ANQGSEA. Trimming removed 6 bases from V and 4 bases from J; junction bases left unmatched: 1. The chain's CDR3 is CSVGTGGYGYTF. For the CDR3, the DNA is TGCAGCGTAGGGACAGGGGGCTATGGCTACACCTTC.

The chain employs TRBV6-5 and TRBJ1-2, with D tentatively TRBD1 (6 bases). The CDR3 runs to 12 residues. CDR1 and CDR2 from the germline V gene are MNHEY and SVGAGI. CDR3 in DNA: TGTGCTCGGGGGGCTCGAAACTATGGCTACACCTTC. Protein product: CARGARNYGYTF.

The V gene is TRBV15, the J gene TRBJ2-7; TRBD1 matches at 8 bases. V shed 4 bases and J 4 bases; nucleotides not matched to a gene: 3. This CDR3 region has 13 residues. Germline V gene lookup returns CDR1 LNHNV and CDR2 YYDKDF (reference sequence). CDR3 amino acids: CATSTNRGYEQYF. DNA for the CDR3: TGTGCCACCAGCACGAACAGGGGGTACGAGCAGTACTTC.

The chain carries TRBV29-1 and TRBJ1-5; no clear D. The CDR3 is 13 amino acids. The germline CDR1 and CDR2 sequences are SQVTM and ANQGSEA. Trimming shortened V by 4 bases and J by 0 bases, and 7 bases separated the two germline ends. DNA for the CDR3: TGCAGCGTTGGGGTCTATAGCAATCAGCCCCAGCATTTT. This encodes CSVGVYSNQPQHF.

This clonotype was counted a single time. The CDR3 DNA reads TGTGCCAGCAGCCGTAAGGAGAGGCAGCCCCAGCATTTT. Protein: CASSRKERQPQHF. The chain couples TRBV7-9 to TRBJ1-5; unclear D gene. Germline-derived CDR1 and CDR2 are SEHNR and FQNEAQ (reference sequence). Trimming pared 5 bases from V and 7 bases from J, leaving 12 bases between. The CDR3 sequence is 13 residues long.

This clonotype was counted a single time. The CDR3 region has the DNA TGTGCCAGCAGTGTGAGCGGGGGGCGACCATCTGGGGCCAACGTCCTGACTTTC. Amino acids: CASSVSGGRPSGANVLTF. The V and J genes are TRBV6-1 and TRBJ2-6, with 9 bases matching TRBD2. The CDR3 loop spans 18 amino acids. J gave up 1 base and V 4 bases, and 8 bases lay outside the gene matches. Germline lookup yields CDR1 MNHNS and CDR2 SASEGT.

The chain joins TRBV7-9 to TRBJ1-1, with D perhaps matching TRBD1 (6 bases). V was trimmed by 3 bases and J by 2 bases, leaving 22 bases between them. CDR3 length: 18 amino acids. Germline CDR1 and CDR2: SEHNR and FQNEAQ (reference sequence). CDR3 region: CASSFRIGGAAFNTEAFF. CDR3 nucleotide sequence: TGTGCCAGCAGCTTCCGAATAGGGGGGGCAGCTTTTAACACTGAAGCTTTCTTT. Full variable domain (outside the CDR3, taken from reference TRBV7-9 and TRBJ1-1): DTGVSQNPRHKITKRGQNVTFRCDPISEHNRLYWYRQTLGQGPEFLTYFQNEAQLEKSRLLSDRFSAERPKGSFSTLEIQRTEQGDSAMYLCASSFRIGGAAFNTEAFFGQGTRLTVV.

The J gene is TRBJ2-1, the V gene TRBV20-1, with TRBD1 matching 7 bases. Germline CDR1 is DFQATT and CDR2 is SNEGSKA (reference sequence). The CDR3 has 14 residues. CDR3 sequence reads: CRAERQGNYNEQFF. The CDR3 DNA follows: TGCAGGGCGGAGAGACAGGGTAACTACAATGAGCAGTTCTTC.

V is TRBV20-1 and J is TRBJ2-2; TRBD1 aligns across 7 bases. With V trimmed by 0 bases and J by 2 bases, 6 bases remained unmatched. This CDR3 comprises 16 residues. Germline lookup yields CDR1 DFQATT and CDR2 SNEGSKA (reference sequence). CDR3 protein: CSARDPDRDNTGELFF. The CDR3 DNA is TGCAGTGCTAGAGATCCCGACAGGGATAACACCGGGGAGCTGTTTTTT.

The rearrangement links TRBV14 to TRBJ2-2; the D gene could be TRBD1 or TRBD2 (6 bases each). Trimming took 1 base from V and 4 from J, leaving 16 bases between them. Germline values: CDR1 SGHDN, CDR2 FVKESK. The CDR3 runs 17 residues. CDR3 amino acids: CASSQGRGTPITGELFF. The CDR3 DNA follows: TGTGCCAGCAGCCAAGGAAGGGGGACTCCAATCACCGGGGAGCTGTTTTTT.

The chain is built from TRBV5-1 and TRBJ2-1; tentative D call: TRBD2 (6 bases). V lost 1 base to trimming and J lost 0 bases, with 8 bases between them. Germline V gives CDR1 SGHRS, CDR2 YFSETQ. The CDR3 runs to 15 residues. The CDR3 region is CASSLNGGSYNEQFF. Here the CDR3 DNA reads TGCGCCAGCAGCTTGAACGGGGGCTCCTACAATGAGCAGTTCTTC.